A selection of T cell receptor beta chains follows, all from one sample in a study of response to subunit inactivated influenza vaccine. TCRdb analysed the RT-PCR reads with MiXCR anew, one entry per CDR3 protein. The sample includes hundreds of thousands of distinct CDR3 sequences, approximately 18% of them seen just once. Material: PBMCs from blood, obtained roughly 5 days after vaccination. The receptor source for this set is a man aged 45-65 years who received an inactivated influenza vaccine. Each CDR3 is given with its conserved first and last residue. A D gene is named only where the DNA matches it firmly. A row's size may be missing; if present it is once, few, many or a size class.

clone size	D gene	V gene	J gene	CDR3 DNA	CDR3 protein
few	-	TRBV20-1	TRBJ2-7	TGCAGTGTTCGAGCGCCGAGCTCCTACGAGCAGTACTTC	CSVRAPSSYEQYF
many	-	TRBV29-1	TRBJ2-2	TGCAGCGTTGGGGAGGACAACTACACCGGGGAGCTGTTTTTT	CSVGEDNYTGELFF
few	-	TRBV4-3	TRBJ2-3	TGCGCCAGCAGCCAAGACTCAGGGAAAGATACGCAGTATTTT	CASSQDSGKDTQYF
-	-	TRBV6-5	TRBJ2-5	TGTGCCAGCAGTTACTCGACTGGGACCCAAGAGACCCAGTACTTC	CASSYSTGTQETQYF
-	-	TRBV29-1	TRBJ2-5	TGCAGCGTTGAAGTGGGGGCTGGGTACGAGACCCAGTACTTC	CSVEVGAGYETQYF
-	-	TRBV7-2	TRBJ2-1	TGTGCCAGCAGCTTAGAGGGCCGGGAAAATGAGCAGTTCTTC	CASSLEGRENEQFF
-	TRBD2	TRBV6-1	TRBJ2-1	TGTGCCAGCACTGAGACTAGCGGGAGCTATGAGCAGTTCTTC	CASTETSGSYEQFF
-	TRBD1	TRBV4-2	TRBJ1-6	TGTGCCAGCAGCCTAAGGGACAGATCTTATAATTCACCCCTCCACTTT	CASSLRDRSYNSPLHF
-	TRBD1	TRBV20-1	TRBJ1-6	TGCAGTGCCACGACAGGGACCCCTCCGGGGAGTTCACCCCTCCACTTT	CSATTGTPPGSSPLHF
many	TRBD1	TRBV12-3/TRBV12-4	TRBJ2-2	TGTGCCAGCAGGGACGGATGGGACAGGGGCACCGGGGAGCTGTTTTTT	CASRDGWDRGTGELFF
few	-	TRBV4-3	TRBJ2-2	TGCGCCAGCAGGCCAATCGACGGCACCGGGGAGCTGTTTTTT	CASRPIDGTGELFF
few	TRBD2	TRBV4-1	TRBJ2-7	TGCGCCAGCAGCCACACTAGCGGGGAACCCCTTTACGAGCAGTACTTC	CASSHTSGEPLYEQYF
-	-	TRBV7-3	TRBJ1-2	TGTGCCAGCAGCCAAATAGGGGGAACCACTAACTATGGCTACACCTTC	CASSQIGGTTNYGYTF
-	-	TRBV9	TRBJ2-2	TGTGCCAGCAGCTTGCGCGCGAACACCGGGGAGCTGTTTTTT	CASSLRANTGELFF
-	-	TRBV20-1	TRBJ2-5	TGCAGTGCTAGAGTACCCGGGGGCGAGACCCAGTACTTC	CSARVPGGETQYF
-	-	TRBV20-1	TRBJ2-1	TGCAGTGCTAGGATAGCGGAGTATAACAATGAGCAGTTCTTC	CSARIAEYNNEQFF
few	-	TRBV4-3	TRBJ2-4	TGCGCCAGCAGCCAAGATGCGGGCAGGGGTAAGGTAGATCAGTACTTC	CASSQDAGRGKVDQYF
few	-	TRBV5-5	TRBJ1-2	TGTGCCAGCCTACGGACGGGGGCCGATGGCTACACCTTC	CASLRTGADGYTF
-	-	TRBV4-3	TRBJ2-2	TGCGCCAGCAGCCTACTGGTGGGGGCGAACACCGGGGAGCTGTTTTTT	CASSLLVGANTGELFF
-	TRBD1	TRBV10-3	TRBJ2-2	TGTGCCATCAGTGAGTCCGTACAGGGGGCCGGTGTGACCGGGGAGCTGTTTTTT	CAISESVQGAGVTGELFF
few	-	TRBV5-5	TRBJ1-5	TGTGCCAGCAGCTTAGGGGGGCGAAGCAATCAGCCCCAGCATTTT	CASSLGGRSNQPQHF
many	TRBD2	TRBV7-2	TRBJ2-1	TGTGCCAGCAGCGTTGTCTTTGGGACTAGCGGAAACAATGAGCAGTTCTTC	CASSVVFGTSGNNEQFF
-	-	TRBV12-3/TRBV12-4	TRBJ1-6	TGTGCCAGCAGTCTCGGGGTCGGCACCGCTTCCCTCCACTTT	CASSLGVGTASLHF
few	-	TRBV6-2/TRBV6-3	TRBJ1-5	TGTGCCAGCAGTTACTACGGTGGAGGGAGCAATCAGCCCCAGCATTTT	CASSYYGGGSNQPQHF
few	-	TRBV7-2	TRBJ2-3	TGTGCCAGCAGCTTAGCCCAGCTCACAGATACGCAGTATTTT	CASSLAQLTDTQYF
-	-	TRBV11-2	TRBJ1-1	TGTGCCAGCAGCCTCGCCTCACAGACTGTAGCTTTCTTT	CASSLASQTVAFF
-	-	TRBV15	TRBJ2-1	TGTGCCACCAGCAGAGTGTCAGGATACAATGAGCAGTTCTTC	CATSRVSGYNEQFF
few	TRBD1	TRBV9	TRBJ2-7	TGTGCCAGCAGCGTAGGGGGACAGGGGATATACGAGCAGTACTTC	CASSVGGQGIYEQYF
few	-	TRBV25-1	TRBJ1-5	TGTGCCAGCAGTGAACACAGTAGCAATCAGCCCCAGCATTTT	CASSEHSSNQPQHF
few	-	TRBV4-2	TRBJ2-5	TGTGCCAGCAGCCAAGGGGTCGGGAGCCAAGAGACCCAGTACTTC	CASSQGVGSQETQYF
few	-	TRBV6-5	TRBJ1-1	TGTGCCAGCAGTTACTCGAAGGGGCTCACTGAAGCTTTCTTT	CASSYSKGLTEAFF